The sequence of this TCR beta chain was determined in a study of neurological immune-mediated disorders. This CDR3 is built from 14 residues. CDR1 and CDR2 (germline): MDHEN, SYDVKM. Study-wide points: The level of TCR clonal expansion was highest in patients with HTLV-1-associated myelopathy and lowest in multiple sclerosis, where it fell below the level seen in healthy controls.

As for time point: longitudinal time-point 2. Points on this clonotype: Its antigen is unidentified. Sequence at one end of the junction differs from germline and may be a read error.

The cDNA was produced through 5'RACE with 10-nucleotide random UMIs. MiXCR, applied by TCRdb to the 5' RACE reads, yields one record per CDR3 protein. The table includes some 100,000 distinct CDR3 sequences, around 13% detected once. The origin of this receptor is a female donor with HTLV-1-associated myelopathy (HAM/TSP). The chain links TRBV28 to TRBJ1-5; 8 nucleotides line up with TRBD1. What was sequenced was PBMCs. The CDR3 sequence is CASSLGQGAQPEHF. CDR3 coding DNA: TGTGCCAGCAGTTTGGGGCAGGGGGCTCAGCCCGAGCATTTT.